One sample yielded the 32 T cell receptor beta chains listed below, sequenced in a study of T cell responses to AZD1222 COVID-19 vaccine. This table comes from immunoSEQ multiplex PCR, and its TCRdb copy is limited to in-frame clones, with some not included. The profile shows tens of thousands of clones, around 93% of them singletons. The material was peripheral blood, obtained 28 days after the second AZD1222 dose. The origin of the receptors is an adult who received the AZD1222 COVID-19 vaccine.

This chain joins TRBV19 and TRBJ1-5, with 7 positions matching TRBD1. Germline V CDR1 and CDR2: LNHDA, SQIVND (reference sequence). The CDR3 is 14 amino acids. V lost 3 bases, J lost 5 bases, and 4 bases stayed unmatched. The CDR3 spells CASSMARGYQPQHF. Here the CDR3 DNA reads TGTGCCAGTAGTATGGCCAGGGGGTATCAGCCCCAGCATTTT. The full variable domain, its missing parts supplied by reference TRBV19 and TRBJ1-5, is DGGITQSPKYLFRKEGQNVTLSCEQNLNHDAMYWYRQDPGQGLRLIYYSQIVNDFQKGDIAEGYSVSREKKESFPLTVTSAQKNPTAFYLCASSMARGYQPQHFGDGTRLSIL.

CDR3 protein: CASSERGRWQPQHF. For the CDR3, the DNA is TGTGCCAGCAGTGAAAGGGGGCGATGGCAGCCCCAGCATTTT. The V gene is TRBV6-1, the J gene TRBJ1-5; TRBD1 matches at 7 bases. J lost 7 bases, V lost 2 bases, and 5 bases had no gene match. This CDR3 is built from 14 residues. Germline V lookup: CDR1 MNHNS, CDR2 SASEGT.

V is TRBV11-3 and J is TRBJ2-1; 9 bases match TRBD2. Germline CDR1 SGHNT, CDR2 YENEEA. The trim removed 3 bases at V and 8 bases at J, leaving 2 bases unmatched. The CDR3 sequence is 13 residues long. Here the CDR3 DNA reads TGTGCCAGCAGCTTTAGCGGGAGTGATGAGCAGTTCTTC. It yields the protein CASSFSGSDEQFF.

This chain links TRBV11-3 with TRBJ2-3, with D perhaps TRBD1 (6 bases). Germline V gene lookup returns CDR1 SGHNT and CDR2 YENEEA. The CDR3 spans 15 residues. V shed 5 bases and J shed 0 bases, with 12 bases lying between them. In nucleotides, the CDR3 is TGTGCCAGCAGCGCTAACAGGGCTAGCACAGATACGCAGTATTTT. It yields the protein CASSANRASTDTQYF. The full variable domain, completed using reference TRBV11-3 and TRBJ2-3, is EAGVVQSPRYKIIEKKQPVAFWCNPISGHNTLYWYLQNLGQGPELLIRYENEEAVDDSQLPKDRFSAERLKGVDSTLKIQPAELGDSAVYLCASSANRASTDTQYFGPGTRLTVL.

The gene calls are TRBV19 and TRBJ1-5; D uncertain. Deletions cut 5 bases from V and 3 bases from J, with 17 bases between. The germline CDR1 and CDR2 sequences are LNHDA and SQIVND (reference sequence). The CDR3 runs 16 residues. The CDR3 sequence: CASSPTSGGLNQPQHF. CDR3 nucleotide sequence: TGTGCCAGTAGTCCCACCTCCGGTGGACTCAATCAGCCCCAGCATTTT.

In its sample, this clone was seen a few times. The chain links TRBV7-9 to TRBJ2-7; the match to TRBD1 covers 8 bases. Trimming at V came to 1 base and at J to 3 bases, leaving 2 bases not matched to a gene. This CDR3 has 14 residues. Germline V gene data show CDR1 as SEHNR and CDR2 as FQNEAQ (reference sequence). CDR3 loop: CASSLGGQGYEQYF. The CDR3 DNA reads TGTGCCAGCAGCTTAGGAGGACAGGGCTACGAGCAGTACTTC.

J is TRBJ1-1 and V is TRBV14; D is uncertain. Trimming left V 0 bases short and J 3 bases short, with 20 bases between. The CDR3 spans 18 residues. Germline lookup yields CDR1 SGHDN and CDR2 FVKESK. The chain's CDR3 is CASSQDRVFARAHTEAFF. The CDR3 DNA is TGTGCCAGCAGCCAAGATCGGGTGTTCGCGAGGGCGCACACTGAAGCTTTCTTT.

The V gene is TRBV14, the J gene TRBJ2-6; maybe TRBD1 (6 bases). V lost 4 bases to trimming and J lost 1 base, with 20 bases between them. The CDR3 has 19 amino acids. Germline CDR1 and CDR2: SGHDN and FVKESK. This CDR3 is CASSLQGSRFGSGANVLTF. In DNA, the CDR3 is TGTGCCAGCAGCCTCCAGGGGAGCAGGTTCGGGTCTGGGGCCAACGTCCTGACTTTC.

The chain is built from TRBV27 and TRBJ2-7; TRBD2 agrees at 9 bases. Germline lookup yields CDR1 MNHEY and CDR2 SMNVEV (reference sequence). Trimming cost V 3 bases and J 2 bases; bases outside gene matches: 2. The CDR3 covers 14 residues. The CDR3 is CASSFGTSPYEQYF. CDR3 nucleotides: TGTGCCAGCAGTTTCGGGACTAGCCCCTACGAGCAGTACTTC.

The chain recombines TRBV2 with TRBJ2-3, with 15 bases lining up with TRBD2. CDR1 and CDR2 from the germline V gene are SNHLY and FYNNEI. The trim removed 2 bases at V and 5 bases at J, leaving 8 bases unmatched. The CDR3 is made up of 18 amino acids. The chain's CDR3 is CASSESGLAGGPEDTQYF. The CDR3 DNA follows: TGTGCCAGCAGTGAATCTGGACTAGCGGGAGGGCCTGAAGATACGCAGTATTTT.

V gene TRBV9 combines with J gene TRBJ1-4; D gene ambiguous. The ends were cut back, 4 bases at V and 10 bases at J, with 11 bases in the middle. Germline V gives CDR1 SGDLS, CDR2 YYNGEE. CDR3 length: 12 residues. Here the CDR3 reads CASSPQMGKLFF. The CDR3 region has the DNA TGTGCCAGCAGCCCCCAGATGGGAAAACTGTTTTTT.

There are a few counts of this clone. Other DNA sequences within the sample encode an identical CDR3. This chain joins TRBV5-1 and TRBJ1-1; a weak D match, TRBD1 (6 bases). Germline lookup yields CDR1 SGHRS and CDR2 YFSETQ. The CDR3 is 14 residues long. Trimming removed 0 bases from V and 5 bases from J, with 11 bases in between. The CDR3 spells CASSLEQGRTEAFF. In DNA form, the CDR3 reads TGCGCCAGCAGCTTGGAACAGGGTAGGACTGAAGCTTTCTTT.

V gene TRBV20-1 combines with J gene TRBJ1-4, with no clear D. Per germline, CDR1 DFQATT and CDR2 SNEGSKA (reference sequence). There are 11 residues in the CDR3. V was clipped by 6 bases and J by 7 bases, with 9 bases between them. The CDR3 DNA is TGCAGTGCCACGGCGAGTGAAAAACTGTTTTTT. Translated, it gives CSATASEKLFF.

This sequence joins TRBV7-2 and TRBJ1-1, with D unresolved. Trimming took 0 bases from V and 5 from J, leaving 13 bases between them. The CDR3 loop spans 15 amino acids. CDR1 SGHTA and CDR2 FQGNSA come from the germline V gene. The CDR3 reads CASSLAPGSGTEAFF. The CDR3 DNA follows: TGTGCCAGCAGCTTAGCGCCGGGAAGTGGGACTGAAGCTTTCTTT.

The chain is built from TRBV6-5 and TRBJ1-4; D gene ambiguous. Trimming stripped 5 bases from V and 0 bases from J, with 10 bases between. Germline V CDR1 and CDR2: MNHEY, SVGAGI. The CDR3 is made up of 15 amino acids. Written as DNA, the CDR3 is TGTGCCAGCAGTCCCCCCACGGCAACTAATGAAAAACTGTTTTTT. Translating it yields CASSPPTATNEKLFF.

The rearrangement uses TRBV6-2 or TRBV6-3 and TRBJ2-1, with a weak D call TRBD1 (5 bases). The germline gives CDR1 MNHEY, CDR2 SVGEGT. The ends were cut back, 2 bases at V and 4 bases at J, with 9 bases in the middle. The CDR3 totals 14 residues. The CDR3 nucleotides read TGTGCCAGCAGTTACGGGGCGGATTACAATGAGCAGTTCTTC. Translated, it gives CASSYGADYNEQFF.

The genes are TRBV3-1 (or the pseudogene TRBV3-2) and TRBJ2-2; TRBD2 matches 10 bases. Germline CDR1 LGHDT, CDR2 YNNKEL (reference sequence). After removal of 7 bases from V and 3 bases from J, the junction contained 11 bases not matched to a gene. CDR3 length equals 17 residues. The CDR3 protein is CASTVNPSGSYTGELFF. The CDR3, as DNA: TGTGCCAGCACCGTAAACCCTAGCGGGAGTTACACCGGGGAGCTGTTTTTT.

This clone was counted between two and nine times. CDR3 nucleotide sequence: TGTGCCAGCAGACCCCAGCGGGGCGGGAGGGCACAAGATACGCAGTATTTT. It is translated as CASRPQRGGRAQDTQYF. The chain uses TRBV28 and TRBJ2-3; TRBD2 matches 9 bases. Germline lookup yields CDR1 MDHEN and CDR2 SYDVKM. The CDR3 is 17 amino acids. V shed 6 bases, J shed 5 bases, and the junction held 15 bases outside the gene matches. Full variable domain (missing parts from reference TRBV28 and TRBJ2-3): DVKVTQSSRYLVKRTGEKVFLECVQDMDHENMFWYRQDPGLGLRLIYFSYDVKMKEKGDIPEGYSVSREKKERFSLILESASTNQTSMYLCASRPQRGGRAQDTQYFGPGTRLTVL.

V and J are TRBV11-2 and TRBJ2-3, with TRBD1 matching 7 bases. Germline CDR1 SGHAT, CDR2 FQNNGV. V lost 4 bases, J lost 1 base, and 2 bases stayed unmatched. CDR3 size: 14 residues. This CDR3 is CASSSGQGTDTQYF. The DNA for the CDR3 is TGTGCCAGCAGCTCCGGACAGGGCACAGATACGCAGTATTTT. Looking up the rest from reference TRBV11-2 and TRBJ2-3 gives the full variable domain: EAGVAQSPRYKIIEKRQSVAFWCNPISGHATLYWYQQILGQGPKLLIQFQNNGVVDDSQLPKDRFSAERLKGVDSTLKIQPAKLEDSAVYLCASSSGQGTDTQYFGPGTRLTVL.

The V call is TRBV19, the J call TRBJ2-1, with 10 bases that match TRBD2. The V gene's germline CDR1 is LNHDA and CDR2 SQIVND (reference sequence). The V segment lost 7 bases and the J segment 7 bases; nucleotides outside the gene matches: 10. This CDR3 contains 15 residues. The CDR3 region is CASTPQLAGRNEQFF. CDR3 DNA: TGTGCCAGTACCCCCCAACTAGCGGGAAGGAATGAGCAGTTCTTC.

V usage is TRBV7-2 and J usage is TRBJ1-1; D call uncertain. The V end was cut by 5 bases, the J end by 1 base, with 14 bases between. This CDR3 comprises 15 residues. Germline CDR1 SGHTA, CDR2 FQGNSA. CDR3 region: CASSRQDYRNTEAFF. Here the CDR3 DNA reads TGTGCCAGCAGCCGCCAGGACTACCGGAACACTGAAGCTTTCTTT.

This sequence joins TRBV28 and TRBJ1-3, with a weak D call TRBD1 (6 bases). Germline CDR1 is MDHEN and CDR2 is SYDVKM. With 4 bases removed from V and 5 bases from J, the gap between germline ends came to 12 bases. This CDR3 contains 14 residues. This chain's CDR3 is CASSSRGTRNTIYF. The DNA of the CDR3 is TGTGCCAGCAGTTCCAGGGGCACAAGAAACACCATATATTTT.

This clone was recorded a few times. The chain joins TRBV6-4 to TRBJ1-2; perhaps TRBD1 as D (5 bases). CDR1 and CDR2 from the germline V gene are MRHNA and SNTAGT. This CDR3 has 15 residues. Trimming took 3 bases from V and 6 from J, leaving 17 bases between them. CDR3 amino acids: CASSEGRTGVDGYTF. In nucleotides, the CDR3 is TGTGCCAGCAGTGAGGGCAGAACGGGGGTCGATGGCTACACCTTC.

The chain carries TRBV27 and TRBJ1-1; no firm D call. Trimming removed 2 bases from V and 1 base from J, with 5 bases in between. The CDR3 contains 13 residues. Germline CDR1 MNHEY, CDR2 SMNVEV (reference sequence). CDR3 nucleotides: TGTGCCAGCAGTTTAAGCGCGAACACTGAAGCTTTCTTT. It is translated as CASSLSANTEAFF.

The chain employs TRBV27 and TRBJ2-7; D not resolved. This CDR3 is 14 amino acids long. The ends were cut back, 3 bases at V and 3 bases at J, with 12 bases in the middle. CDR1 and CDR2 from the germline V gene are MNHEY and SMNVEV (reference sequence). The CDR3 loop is CASSFAPDYYEQYF. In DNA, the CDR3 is TGTGCCAGCAGTTTTGCCCCGGATTACTACGAGCAGTACTTC.

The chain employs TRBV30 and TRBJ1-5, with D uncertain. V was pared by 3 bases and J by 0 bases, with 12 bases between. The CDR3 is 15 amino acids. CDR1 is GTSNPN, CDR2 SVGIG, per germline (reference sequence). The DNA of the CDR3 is TGTGCCTGGAGCCGTGGAGGTAATAGCAATCAGCCCCAGCATTTT. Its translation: CAWSRGGNSNQPQHF.

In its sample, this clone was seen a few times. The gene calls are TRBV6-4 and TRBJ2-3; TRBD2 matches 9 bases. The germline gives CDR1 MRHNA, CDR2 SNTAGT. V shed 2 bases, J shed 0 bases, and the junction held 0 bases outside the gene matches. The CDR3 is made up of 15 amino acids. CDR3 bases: TGTGCCAGCAGTGACGCGGGAGGGAGCACAGATACGCAGTATTTT. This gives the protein CASSDAGGSTDTQYF.

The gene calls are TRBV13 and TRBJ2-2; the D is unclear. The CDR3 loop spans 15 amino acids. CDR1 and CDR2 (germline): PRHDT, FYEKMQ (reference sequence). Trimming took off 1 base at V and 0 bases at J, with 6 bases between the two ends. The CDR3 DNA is TGTGCCAGCAGCTTAGTAACCCCGAACACCGGGGAGCTGTTTTTT. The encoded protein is CASSLVTPNTGELFF.

Here the CDR3 DNA reads TGTGCCAGCAGCGTAAGAAAGGACAGGGGAGAGACCCAGTACTTC. Residues: CASSVRKDRGETQYF. The chain employs TRBV9 and TRBJ2-5; 9 bases fit TRBD1. With 1 base clipped from V and 4 bases from J, the junction kept 5 bases outside the gene matches. Germline V CDR1 and CDR2: SGDLS, YYNGEE. The CDR3 runs to 15 residues.

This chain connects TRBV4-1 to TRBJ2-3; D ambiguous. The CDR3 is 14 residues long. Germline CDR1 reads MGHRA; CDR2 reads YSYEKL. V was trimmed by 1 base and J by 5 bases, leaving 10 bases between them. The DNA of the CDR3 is TGCGCCAGCAGCCAAGTAAATCAGCGAGATACGCAGTATTTT. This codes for CASSQVNQRDTQYF.

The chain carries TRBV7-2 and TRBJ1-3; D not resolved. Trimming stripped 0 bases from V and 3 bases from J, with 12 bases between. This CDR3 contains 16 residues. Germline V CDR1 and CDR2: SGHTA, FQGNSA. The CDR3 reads CASSLAGFISGNTIYF. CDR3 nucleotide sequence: TGTGCCAGCAGCTTAGCAGGGTTTATAAGTGGAAACACCATATATTTT. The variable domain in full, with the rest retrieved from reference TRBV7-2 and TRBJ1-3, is GAGVSQSPSNKVTEKGKDVELRCDPISGHTALYWYRQSLGQGLEFLIYFQGNSAPDKSGLPSDRFSAERTGGSVSTLTIQRTQQEDSAVYLCASSLAGFISGNTIYFGEGSWLTVV.

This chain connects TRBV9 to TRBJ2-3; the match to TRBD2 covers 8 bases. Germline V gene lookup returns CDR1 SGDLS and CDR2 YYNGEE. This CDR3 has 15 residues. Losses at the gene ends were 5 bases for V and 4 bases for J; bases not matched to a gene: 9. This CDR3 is CASSRAGGPPDTQYF. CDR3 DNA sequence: TGTGCCAGCAGTAGGGCGGGAGGCCCACCAGATACGCAGTATTTT. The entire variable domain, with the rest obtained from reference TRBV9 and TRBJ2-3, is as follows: DSGVTQTPKHLITATGQRVTLRCSPRSGDLSVYWYQQSLDQGLQFLIQYYNGEERAKGNILERFSAQQFPDLHSELNLSSLELGDSALYFCASSRAGGPPDTQYFGPGTRLTVL.